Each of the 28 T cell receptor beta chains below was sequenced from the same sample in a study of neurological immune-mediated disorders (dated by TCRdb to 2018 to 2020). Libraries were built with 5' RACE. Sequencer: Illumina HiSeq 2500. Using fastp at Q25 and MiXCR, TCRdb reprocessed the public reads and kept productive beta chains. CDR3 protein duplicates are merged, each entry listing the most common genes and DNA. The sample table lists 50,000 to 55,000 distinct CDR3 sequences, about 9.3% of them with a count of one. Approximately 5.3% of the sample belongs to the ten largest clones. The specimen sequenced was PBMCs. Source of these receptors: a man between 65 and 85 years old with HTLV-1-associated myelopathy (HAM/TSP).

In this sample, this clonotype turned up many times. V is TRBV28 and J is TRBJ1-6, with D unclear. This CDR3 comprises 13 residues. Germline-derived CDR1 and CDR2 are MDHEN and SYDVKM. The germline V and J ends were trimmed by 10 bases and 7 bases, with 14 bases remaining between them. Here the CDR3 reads CATALLTNSPLHF. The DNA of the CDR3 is TGTGCCACGGCCCTCTTAACAAATTCACCCCTCCACTTT.

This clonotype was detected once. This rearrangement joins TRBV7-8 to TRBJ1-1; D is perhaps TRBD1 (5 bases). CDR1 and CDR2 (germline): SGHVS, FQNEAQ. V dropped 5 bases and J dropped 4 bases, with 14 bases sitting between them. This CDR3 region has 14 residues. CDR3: CASSLRTTGTEAFF. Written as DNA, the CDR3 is TGTGCCAGCAGCCTACGGACAACTGGCACTGAAGCTTTCTTT.

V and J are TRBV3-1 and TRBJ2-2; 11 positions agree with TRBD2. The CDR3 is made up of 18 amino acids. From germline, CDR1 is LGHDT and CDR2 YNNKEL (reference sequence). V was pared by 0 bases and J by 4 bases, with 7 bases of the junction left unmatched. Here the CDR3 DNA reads TGTGCCAGCAGCCAAGATTCGCTAGCGGGAGGAAGCACCGGGGAGCTGTTTTTT. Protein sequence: CASSQDSLAGGSTGELFF.

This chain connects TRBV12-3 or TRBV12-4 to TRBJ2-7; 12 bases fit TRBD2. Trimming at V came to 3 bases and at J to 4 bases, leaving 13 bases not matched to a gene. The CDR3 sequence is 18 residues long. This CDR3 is CASSFRLWTSGKRYEQYF. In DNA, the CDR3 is TGTGCCAGCAGTTTTCGACTTTGGACTAGCGGGAAGAGATACGAGCAGTACTTC.

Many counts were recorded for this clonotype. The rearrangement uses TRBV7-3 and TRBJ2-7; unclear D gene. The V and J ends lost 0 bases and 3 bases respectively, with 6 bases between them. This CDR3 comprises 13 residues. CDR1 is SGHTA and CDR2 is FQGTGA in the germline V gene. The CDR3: CASSLTASYEQYF. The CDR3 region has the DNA TGTGCCAGCAGCTTAACAGCAAGCTACGAGCAGTACTTC.

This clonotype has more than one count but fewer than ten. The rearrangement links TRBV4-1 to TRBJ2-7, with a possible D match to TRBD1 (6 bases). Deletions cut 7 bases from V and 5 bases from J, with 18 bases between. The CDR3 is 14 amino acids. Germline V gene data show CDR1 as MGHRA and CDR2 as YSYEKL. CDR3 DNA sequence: TGCGCCAGCACCCCTGGGTGGGGGCGAAACGAGCAGTACTTC. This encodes CASTPGWGRNEQYF.

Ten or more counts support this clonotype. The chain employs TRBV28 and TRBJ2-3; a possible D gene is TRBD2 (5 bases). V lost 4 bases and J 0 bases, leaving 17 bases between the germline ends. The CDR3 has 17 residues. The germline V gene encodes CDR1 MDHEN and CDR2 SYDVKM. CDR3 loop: CASSSDGLASSTDTQYF. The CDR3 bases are TGTGCCAGCAGTTCGGACGGACTCGCCTCTAGCACAGATACGCAGTATTTT.

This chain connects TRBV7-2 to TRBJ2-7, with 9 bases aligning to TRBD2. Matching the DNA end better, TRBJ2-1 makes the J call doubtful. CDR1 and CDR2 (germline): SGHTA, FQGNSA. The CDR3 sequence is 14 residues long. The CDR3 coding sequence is TGTGCCAGCAGCTTAGGCGGGGGGGGCAGATTGCAGTTCTTC. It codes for CASSLGGGGRLQFF.

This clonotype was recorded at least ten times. The chain's CDR3 is CASSLPGLAGEVVKTQYF. The CDR3 nucleotides read TGCGCCAGCAGCTTGCCGGGACTAGCGGGAGAGGTGGTCAAGACCCAGTACTTC. The chain employs TRBV5-1 and TRBJ2-5; TRBD2 matches at 14 bases. Trimming at V came to 1 base and at J to 6 bases, leaving 11 bases not matched to a gene. The CDR3 sequence is 18 residues long. Germline assignment: CDR1 SGHRS and CDR2 YFSETQ.

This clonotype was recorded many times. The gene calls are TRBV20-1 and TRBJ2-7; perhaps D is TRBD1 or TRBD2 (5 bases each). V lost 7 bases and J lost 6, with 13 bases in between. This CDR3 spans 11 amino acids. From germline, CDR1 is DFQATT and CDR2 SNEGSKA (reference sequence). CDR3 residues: CSGGSRGEQYF. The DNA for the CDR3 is TGCAGTGGGGGGTCACGGGGCGAGCAGTACTTC.

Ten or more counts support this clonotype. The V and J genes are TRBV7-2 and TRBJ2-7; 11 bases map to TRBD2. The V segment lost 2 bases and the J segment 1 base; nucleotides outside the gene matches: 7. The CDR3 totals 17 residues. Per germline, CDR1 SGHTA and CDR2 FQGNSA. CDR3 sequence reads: CASSLPRTSGLSYEQYF. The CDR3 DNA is TGTGCCAGCAGCTTACCACGGACTAGCGGGTTATCCTACGAGCAGTACTTC.

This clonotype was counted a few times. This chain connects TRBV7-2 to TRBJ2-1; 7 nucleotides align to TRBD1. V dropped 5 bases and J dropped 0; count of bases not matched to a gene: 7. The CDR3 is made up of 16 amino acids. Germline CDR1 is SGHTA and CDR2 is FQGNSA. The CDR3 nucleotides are TGTGCCAGCAGCCCCTTCAGGGGGAGCTCCTACAATGAGCAGTTCTTC. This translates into CASSPFRGSSYNEQFF.

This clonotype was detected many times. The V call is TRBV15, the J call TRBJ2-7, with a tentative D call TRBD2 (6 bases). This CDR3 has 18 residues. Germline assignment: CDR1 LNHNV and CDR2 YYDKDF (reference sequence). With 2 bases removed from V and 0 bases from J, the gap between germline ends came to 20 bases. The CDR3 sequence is CATSRRESWGVSSYEQYF. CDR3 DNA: TGTGCCACCAGCAGAAGGGAATCTTGGGGGGTTAGCTCCTACGAGCAGTACTTC.

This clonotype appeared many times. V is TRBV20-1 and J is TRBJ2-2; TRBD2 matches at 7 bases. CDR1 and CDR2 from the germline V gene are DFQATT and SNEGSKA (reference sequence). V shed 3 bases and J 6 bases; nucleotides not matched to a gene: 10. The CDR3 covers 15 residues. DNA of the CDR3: TGCAGTGCTAGCGGGCGGGAGAGGGGTCCCGGGGAGCTGTTTTTT. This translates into CSASGRERGPGELFF.

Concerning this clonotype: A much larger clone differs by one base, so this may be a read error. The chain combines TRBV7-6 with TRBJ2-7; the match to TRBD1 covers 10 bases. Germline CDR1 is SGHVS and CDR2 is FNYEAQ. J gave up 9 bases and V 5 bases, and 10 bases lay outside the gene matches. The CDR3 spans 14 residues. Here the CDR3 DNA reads TGTGCCAGCAGCGCTGGGACAGGGGAGGGCGTGCAGTACTTC. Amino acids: CASSAGTGEGVQYF.

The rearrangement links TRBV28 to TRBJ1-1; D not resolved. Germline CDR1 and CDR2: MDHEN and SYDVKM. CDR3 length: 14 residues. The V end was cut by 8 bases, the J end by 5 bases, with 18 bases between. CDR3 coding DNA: TGTGCCAGCTTTCGTCCCACGTTAGAGACTGAAGCTTTCTTT. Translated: CASFRPTLETEAFF.

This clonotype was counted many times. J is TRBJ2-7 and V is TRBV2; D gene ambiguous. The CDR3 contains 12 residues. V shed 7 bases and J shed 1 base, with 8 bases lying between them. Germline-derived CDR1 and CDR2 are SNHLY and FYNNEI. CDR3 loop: CASKTDSYEQYF. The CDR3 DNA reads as TGTGCCAGCAAAACGGATTCCTACGAGCAGTACTTC. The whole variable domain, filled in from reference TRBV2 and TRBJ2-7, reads EPEVTQTPSHQVTQMGQEVILRCVPISNHLYFYWYRQILGQKVEFLVSFYNNEISEKSEIFDDQFSVERPDGSNFTLKIRSTKLEDSAMYFCASKTDSYEQYFGPGTRLTVT.

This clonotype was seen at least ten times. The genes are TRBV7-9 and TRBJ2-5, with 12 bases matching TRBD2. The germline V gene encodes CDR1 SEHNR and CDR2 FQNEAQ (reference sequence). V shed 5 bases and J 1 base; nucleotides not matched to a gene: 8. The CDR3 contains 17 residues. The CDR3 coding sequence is TGTGCCAGCAGCCCTGCCCGACTAGCGGGAGTCCAAGAGACCCAGTACTTC. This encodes CASSPARLAGVQETQYF.

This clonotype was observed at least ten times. CDR3 coding DNA: TGTGCCAGCAGTTTACGGACAGGGGGTAGCAATCAGCCCCAGCATTTT. The encoded protein is CASSLRTGGSNQPQHF. V gene TRBV28 combines with J gene TRBJ1-5; 10 nucleotides line up with TRBD1. V lost 2 bases to trimming and J lost 0 bases; unmatched junction nucleotides: 1. The CDR3 totals 16 residues. Germline CDR1 MDHEN, CDR2 SYDVKM.

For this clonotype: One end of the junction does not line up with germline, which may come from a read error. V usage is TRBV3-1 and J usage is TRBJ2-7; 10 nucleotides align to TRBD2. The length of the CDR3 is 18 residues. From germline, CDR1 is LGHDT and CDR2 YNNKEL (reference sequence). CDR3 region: CASNQDLGLAGVSYEEYF. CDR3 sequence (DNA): TGTGCCAGCAACCAAGACCTCGGCCTAGCGGGAGTGTCCTACGAGGAGTACTTC.

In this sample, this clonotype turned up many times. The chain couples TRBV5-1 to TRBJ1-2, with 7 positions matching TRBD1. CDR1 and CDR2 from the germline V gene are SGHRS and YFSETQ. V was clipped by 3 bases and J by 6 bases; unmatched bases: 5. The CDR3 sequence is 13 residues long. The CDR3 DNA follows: TGCGCCAGCAGCTATGGGACAGCCGATGGCTACACCTTC. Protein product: CASSYGTADGYTF.

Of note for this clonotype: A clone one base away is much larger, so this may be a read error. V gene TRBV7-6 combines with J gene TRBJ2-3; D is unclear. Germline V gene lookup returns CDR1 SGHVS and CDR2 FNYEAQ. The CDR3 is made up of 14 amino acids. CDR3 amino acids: CAISPQYGTDTQYF. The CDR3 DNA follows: TGTGCCATCAGCCCCCAGTATGGCACAGATACGCAGTATTTT.

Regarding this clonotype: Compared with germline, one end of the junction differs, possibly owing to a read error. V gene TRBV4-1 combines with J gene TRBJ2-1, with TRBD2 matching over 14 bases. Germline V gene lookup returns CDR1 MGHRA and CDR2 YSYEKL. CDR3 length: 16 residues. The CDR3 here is CASSTRLAGGQGEQFF. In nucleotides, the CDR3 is TGCGCCAGCAGCACCAGACTAGCGGGAGGGCAGGGTGAGCAGTTTTTC.

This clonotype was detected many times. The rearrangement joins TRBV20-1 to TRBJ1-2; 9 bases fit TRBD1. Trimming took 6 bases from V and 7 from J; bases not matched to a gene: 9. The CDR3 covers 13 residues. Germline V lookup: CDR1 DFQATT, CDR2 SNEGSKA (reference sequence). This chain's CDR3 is CSAADRGFSGYTF. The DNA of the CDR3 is TGCAGTGCCGCGGACAGGGGATTCAGTGGCTACACCTTC.

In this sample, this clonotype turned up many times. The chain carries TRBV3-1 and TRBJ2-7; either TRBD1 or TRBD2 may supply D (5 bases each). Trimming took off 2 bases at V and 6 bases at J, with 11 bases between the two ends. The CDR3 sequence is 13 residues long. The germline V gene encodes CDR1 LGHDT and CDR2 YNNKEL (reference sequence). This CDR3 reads CASSQSSGREQYF. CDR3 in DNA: TGTGCCAGCAGCCAATCTTCGGGGCGCGAGCAGTACTTC.

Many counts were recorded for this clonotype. In DNA form, the CDR3 reads TGTGCCAGCAGCTCCAGACGGACGGGGAGGACTGAAGCTTTCTTT. Its translation is CASSSRRTGRTEAFF. The chain carries TRBV7-2 and TRBJ1-1; D is ambiguous. CDR1 is SGHTA and CDR2 is FQGNSA in the germline V gene. Trimming took 4 bases from V and 5 from J, leaving 17 bases between them. This CDR3 region has 15 residues.

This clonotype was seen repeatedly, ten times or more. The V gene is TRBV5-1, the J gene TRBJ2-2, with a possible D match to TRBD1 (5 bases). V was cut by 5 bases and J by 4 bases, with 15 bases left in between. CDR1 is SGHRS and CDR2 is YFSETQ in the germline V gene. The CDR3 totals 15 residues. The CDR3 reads CASRVTREATGELFF. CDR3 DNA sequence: TGCGCCAGCAGAGTAACCAGGGAAGCCACCGGGGAGCTGTTTTTT.

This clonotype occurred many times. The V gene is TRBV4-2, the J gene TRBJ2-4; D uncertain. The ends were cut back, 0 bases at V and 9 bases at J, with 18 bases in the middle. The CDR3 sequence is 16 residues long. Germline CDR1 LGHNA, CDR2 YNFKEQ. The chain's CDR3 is CASSQESRVDQSIQYF. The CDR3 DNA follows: TGTGCCAGCAGCCAAGAGAGTAGGGTCGACCAAAGCATTCAGTACTTC.